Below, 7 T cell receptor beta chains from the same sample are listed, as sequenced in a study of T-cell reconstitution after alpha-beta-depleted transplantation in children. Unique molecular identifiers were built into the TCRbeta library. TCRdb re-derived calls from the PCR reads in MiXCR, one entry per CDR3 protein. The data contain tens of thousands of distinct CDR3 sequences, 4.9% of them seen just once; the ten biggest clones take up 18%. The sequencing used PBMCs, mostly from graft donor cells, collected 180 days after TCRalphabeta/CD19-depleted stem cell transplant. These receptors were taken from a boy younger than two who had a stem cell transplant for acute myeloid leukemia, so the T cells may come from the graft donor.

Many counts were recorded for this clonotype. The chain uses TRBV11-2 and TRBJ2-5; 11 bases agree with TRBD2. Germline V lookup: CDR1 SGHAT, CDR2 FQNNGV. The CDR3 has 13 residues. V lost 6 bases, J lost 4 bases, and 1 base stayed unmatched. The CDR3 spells CASRGTSGETQYF. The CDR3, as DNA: TGTGCCAGCAGAGGGACTAGCGGAGAGACCCAGTACTTC.

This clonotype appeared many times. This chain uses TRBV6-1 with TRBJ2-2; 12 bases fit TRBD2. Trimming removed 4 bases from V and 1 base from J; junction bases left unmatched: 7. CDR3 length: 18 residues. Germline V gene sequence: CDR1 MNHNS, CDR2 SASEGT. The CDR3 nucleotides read TGTGCCAGCAGTGCCAGACTAGCGGGGGAGCTGAACACCGGGGAGCTGTTTTTT. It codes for CASSARLAGELNTGELFF.

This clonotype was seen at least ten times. The CDR3 DNA sequence: TGTGCCAGCAGTCTTAAGGTACCTGGCCCCACCCTCTCCTACGAGCAGTACTTC. Translating it yields CASSLKVPGPTLSYEQYF. The chain employs TRBV6-5 and TRBJ2-7; no definite D call. Trimming took off 5 bases at V and 0 bases at J, with 23 bases between the two ends. There are 18 residues in the CDR3. CDR1 and CDR2 from the germline V gene are MNHEY and SVGAGI.

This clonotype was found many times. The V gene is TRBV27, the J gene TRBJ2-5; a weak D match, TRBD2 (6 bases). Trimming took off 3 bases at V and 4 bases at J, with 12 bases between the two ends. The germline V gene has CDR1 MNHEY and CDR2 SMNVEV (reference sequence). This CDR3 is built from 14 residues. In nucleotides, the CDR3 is TGTGCCAGCAGTTTCGGCGGGGACCCAGAGACCCAGTACTTC. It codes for CASSFGGDPETQYF.

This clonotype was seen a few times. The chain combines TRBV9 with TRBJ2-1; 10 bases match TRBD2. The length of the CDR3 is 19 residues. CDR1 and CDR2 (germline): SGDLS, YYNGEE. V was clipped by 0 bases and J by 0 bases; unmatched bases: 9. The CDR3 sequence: CASSVVGLAAISSYNEQFF. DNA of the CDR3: TGTGCCAGCAGCGTAGTAGGACTAGCGGCGATAAGCTCCTACAATGAGCAGTTCTTC.

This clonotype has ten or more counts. CDR3 sequence (DNA): TGTGCCAGCAGCTTGGTGATCAGCTCCTATAATTCACCCCTCCACTTT. Its protein is CASSLVISSYNSPLHF. V is TRBV5-5 and J is TRBJ1-6; D uncertain. The CDR3 consists of 16 residues. Germline CDR1 reads SGHKS; CDR2 reads YYEKEE (reference sequence). V was cut by 0 bases and J by 0 bases, with 7 bases left in between.

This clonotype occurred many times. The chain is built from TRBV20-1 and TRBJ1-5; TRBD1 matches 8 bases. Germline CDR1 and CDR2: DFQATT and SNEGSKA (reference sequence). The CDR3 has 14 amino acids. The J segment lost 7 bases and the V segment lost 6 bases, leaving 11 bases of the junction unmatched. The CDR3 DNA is TGCAGTGCCCAGGACAGGGCTACGGCCCAGCCCCAGCATTTT. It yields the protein CSAQDRATAQPQHF.